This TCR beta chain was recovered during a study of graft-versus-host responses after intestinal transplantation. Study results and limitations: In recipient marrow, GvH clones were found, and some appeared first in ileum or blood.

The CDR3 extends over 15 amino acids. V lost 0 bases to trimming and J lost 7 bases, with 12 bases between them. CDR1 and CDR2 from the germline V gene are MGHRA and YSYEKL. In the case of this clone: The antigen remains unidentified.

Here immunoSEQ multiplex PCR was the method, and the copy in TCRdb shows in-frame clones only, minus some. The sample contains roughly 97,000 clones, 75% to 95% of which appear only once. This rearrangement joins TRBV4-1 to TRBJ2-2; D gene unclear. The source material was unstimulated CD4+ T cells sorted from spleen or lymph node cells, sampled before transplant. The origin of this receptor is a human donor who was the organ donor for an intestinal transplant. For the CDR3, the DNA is TGCGCCAGCAGCCAAGAATGGTCAGTCGACGGGGAGCTGTTTTTT. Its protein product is CASSQEWSVDGELFF.